One and the same sample provided the 3 T cell receptor beta chains below, sequenced in a study of metastatic and nonmetastatic thyroid tumors. Thyroid surgery was performed in patients who had received no treatment beforehand. TCRdb re-clonotyped the PCR reads through MiXCR. The sample includes 25,000 to 30,000 clones, about 3.7% of them seen just once. The sample consisted of blood. The receptors originated from a male donor with papillary thyroid cancer or a benign thyroid nodule (not recorded which). Some clones in this sample may be carry-over from other donors' samples.

This clone was seen more than once but under ten times. V gene TRBV27 combines with J gene TRBJ2-7, with D possibly TRBD2 on 5 matching bases. Trimming removed 8 bases from V and 3 bases from J, with 14 bases in between. The CDR3 is made up of 13 amino acids. Germline V gene lookup returns CDR1 MNHEY and CDR2 SMNVEV (reference sequence). CDR3 DNA sequence: TGTGCCAGCCGAACCAACAGCGGCTACGAGCAGTACTTC. This codes for CASRTNSGYEQYF.

This clone was counted ten times or more. This sequence joins TRBV19 and TRBJ2-1, with 7 bases matching TRBD1. The germline CDR1 and CDR2 sequences are LNHDA and SQIVND (reference sequence). V shed 6 bases, J shed 8 bases, and the junction held 13 bases outside the gene matches. This CDR3 is built from 15 residues. Here the CDR3 reads CASSRMGQNFDEQFF. In DNA, the CDR3 is TGTGCCAGTAGCCGCATGGGACAGAATTTCGATGAGCAGTTCTTC.

In this sample, this clone turned up a few times. This chain joins TRBV6-1 and TRBJ1-5; TRBD1 is a possible D gene (5 bases). CDR1 MNHNS and CDR2 SASEGT come from the germline V gene. Trimming cost V 6 bases and J 0 bases, with 12 bases left between them. The CDR3 covers 15 residues. The CDR3 sequence is CASRRQSYSNQPQHF. The CDR3, as DNA: TGTGCCAGCAGGAGACAGAGCTATAGCAATCAGCCCCAGCATTTT.